These T cell receptor beta chains were read from a single sample in a study of T-cell reconstitution after alpha-beta-depleted transplantation in children. One entry per CDR3 protein results from TCRdb running MiXCR on the PCR reads. The sample has under 850,000 distinct CDR3 sequences, about 12% seen once. The source was PBMCs, collected before TCRalphabeta/CD19-depleted stem cell transplant. These receptors were collected from a girl aged 2 to 9 with congenital amegakaryocytic thrombocytopenia, due to receive a stem cell transplant. Both conserved end residues are part of each CDR3. The D gene is left open where the match is weak. The size of a clone is reported for some rows only, either as once, few or many, or as a class for expanded clones.

TRBV7-9	many	TRBD2	12	TRBJ2-3	TGTGCCAGCAGCCAGCGGGGAGATACGCAGTATTTT	CASSQRGDTQYF
TRBV5-1	many	TRBD2	14	TRBJ2-3	TGCGCCAGCAGCTCGGCGGGAGGGCCAGATACGCAGTATTTT	CASSSAGGPDTQYF
TRBV7-9	many	NA	11	TRBJ2-5	TGTGCCAGCAGCTTAGAGGAGGCCCAGTACTTC	CASSLEEAQYF
TRBV27	NA	TRBD2	17	TRBJ2-1	TGTGCCAGCAGTTTATCGCTAGCGGCGAGTCTCTACAATGAGCAGTTCTTC	CASSLSLAASLYNEQFF
TRBV6-1	NA	NA	16	TRBJ1-6	TGTGCCAGCTCGTATCTGGGCGGGGCGGGAGGGTCACCCCTCCACTTT	CASSYLGGAGGSPLHF
TRBV20-1	many	NA	12	TRBJ1-3	TGCAGTGCTAGTCCAGGGTGGGACACCATATATTTT	CSASPGWDTIYF
TRBV6-1	NA	NA	15	TRBJ1-3	TGTGCCAGCAGCCGATACGAGGGGTCTGGAAACACCATATATTTT	CASSRYEGSGNTIYF
TRBV14	NA	NA	15	TRBJ1-2	TGTGCCAGCAGCCATGTAGGGAGTGGAAACTATGGCTACACCTTC	CASSHVGSGNYGYTF
TRBV12-3/TRBV12-4	many	NA	14	TRBJ2-7	TGTGCCAGCAGTTTAGTAGGGGGACGCTACGAGCAGTACTTC	CASSLVGGRYEQYF
TRBV12-3/TRBV12-4	few	NA	13	TRBJ2-7	TGTGCCAGCAGCCCCCGCGGTTCAGGGGAGCAGTACTTC	CASSPRGSGEQYF
TRBV20-1	NA	NA	9	TRBJ1-2	TGCAGTGCTAGGTACGGCTACACCTTC	CSARYGYTF
TRBV20-1	NA	NA	12	TRBJ2-3	TGCAGTGGGCGACAGAGAGGGGATACGCAGTATTTT	CSGRQRGDTQYF
TRBV12-3/TRBV12-4	NA	NA	15	TRBJ2-5	TGTGCCAGCACCGTGGGGACCGGCCGTGCAGAGACCCAGTACTTC	CASTVGTGRAETQYF
TRBV12-3/TRBV12-4	NA	NA	16	TRBJ2-3	TGTGCCAGCACCCAAGCCAGTGTTTTCCGCACAGATACGCAGTATTTT	CASTQASVFRTDTQYF
TRBV29-1	many	TRBD2	13	TRBJ2-7	TGCAGCGTCCAACTAGCGGACTCCTACGAGCAGTACTTC	CSVQLADSYEQYF
TRBV29-1	many	TRBD2	16	TRBJ2-2	TGCAGCGTTCTAGCGGGAGTGAATTGGGTGGCCGGGGAGCTGTTTTTT	CSVLAGVNWVAGELFF
TRBV10-3	many	TRBD2	16	TRBJ2-3	TGTGCCATCAGTGAGTCGCCGGGAGGGAGGGCAGATACGCAGTATTTT	CAISESPGGRADTQYF
TRBV6-1	NA	TRBD1	14	TRBJ2-1	TGTGCCAGCAGAGACGACAGGGGGAGGAATGAGCAGTTCTTC	CASRDDRGRNEQFF
TRBV6-1	once	NA	13	TRBJ2-7	TGTGCCAGCAGTGAAGAGATCTCATACGAGCAGTACTTC	CASSEEISYEQYF
TRBV19	few	TRBD1	15	TRBJ1-3	TGTGCCAGTAGTACCGACAGGGGTGCTGGAAACACCATATATTTT	CASSTDRGAGNTIYF
TRBV7-2	NA	NA	14	TRBJ2-7	TGTGCCAGCAGCCTCAACCCATCACACTACGAGCAGTACTTC	CASSLNPSHYEQYF
TRBV20-1	many	NA	11	TRBJ2-1	TGCAGTGCTAGCTTTGTTAATGAGCAGTTCTTC	CSASFVNEQFF
TRBV25-1	many	TRBD1	16	TRBJ1-2	TGTGCCAGCAGTGAATTTGGAGACAGGGAAGTGGATGGCTACACCTTC	CASSEFGDREVDGYTF
TRBV20-1	many	TRBD2	13	TRBJ2-3	TGCAGTGCTACCTTAGCGGGAGCCCATACGCAGTATTTT	CSATLAGAHTQYF
TRBV12-3/TRBV12-4	NA	NA	17	TRBJ2-6	TGTGCCAGCAGTTTTCCCGGGGTTGGAGGTGGGGCCAACGTCCTGACTTTC	CASSFPGVGGGANVLTF
TRBV7-2	many	NA	13	TRBJ1-6	TGTGCCAGCAGCGCCCTGCTGAATTCACCCCTCCACTTT	CASSALLNSPLHF
TRBV25-1	NA	NA	17	TRBJ2-1	TGTGCCAGCATTTATAGGTTTTCGCTTAGTGTCTACAATGAGCAGTTCTTC	CASIYRFSLSVYNEQFF
TRBV20-1	many	NA	14	TRBJ2-7	TGCAGTGCTAGAGATCGTGTGGGGGCCTACGAGCAGTACTTC	CSARDRVGAYEQYF
TRBV6-1	NA	NA	15	TRBJ2-5	TGTGCCAGCATCTGGACGGCTACATTTCAAGAGACCCAGTACTTC	CASIWTATFQETQYF
TRBV5-1	NA	TRBD2	13	TRBJ2-7	TGCGCCAGCAACGCGGGGGACTCCTACGAGCAGTACTTC	CASNAGDSYEQYF
TRBV7-9	NA	TRBD1	16	TRBJ2-7	TGTGCCAGCAGCCTGGACCTGGGACAGGGAGCCTACGAGCAGTACTTC	CASSLDLGQGAYEQYF
TRBV12-3/TRBV12-4	few	TRBD2	15	TRBJ2-1	TGTGCCAGCACACTAGTTACTAGCGGGGTCAATGAGCAGTTCTTC	CASTLVTSGVNEQFF
TRBV20-1	many	TRBD2	17	TRBJ2-2	TGCAGTGCGGGTGCTACCCTAGCGGGGTTGAACACCGGGGAGCTGTTTTTT	CSAGATLAGLNTGELFF
TRBV5-1	few	TRBD2	14	TRBJ2-7	TGCGCCAGCAGCTTGGTTTTAGCGGGATCCGAGCAGTACTTC	CASSLVLAGSEQYF
TRBV12-3/TRBV12-4	many	NA	16	TRBJ2-1	TGTGCCAGCAGCGCCGGAGGCCTGAGCTCCTACAATGAGCAGTTCTTC	CASSAGGLSSYNEQFF
TRBV7-9	many	TRBD2	13	TRBJ2-1	TGTGCCAGCATCAGGGAGCGGGGCAATGAGCAGTTCTTC	CASIRERGNEQFF
TRBV5-8	few	TRBD2	17	TRBJ2-3	TGTGCCAGCAGCCTCAGTTTTGCTAGCGGGAGCGCAGATACGCAGTATTTT	CASSLSFASGSADTQYF
TRBV5-1	many	NA	12	TRBJ2-7	TGCGCCAGCAGCGGCCGATCCTACGAGCAGTACTTC	CASSGRSYEQYF
TRBV21-1	many	NA	15	TRBJ2-3	TGTGCCAGCAGCAAAGTAATCCAGCGGAAGGGTACGCAGTATTTT	CASSKVIQRKGTQYF
TRBV21-1	NA	NA	17	TRBJ2-7	TGTGCCAGCAGCCCCTTTCACCGGCTAGCGGGCACCTACGAGCAGTACTTC	CASSPFHRLAGTYEQYF
TRBV5-1	many	NA	16	TRBJ2-3	TGCGCCAGCAGCTCCACGCCGGGGCAGGGCAAGAATACGCAGTATTTT	CASSSTPGQGKNTQYF
TRBV20-1	many	TRBD2	15	TRBJ2-2	TGCAGTGCTAGAGGGGCCAAGCGGGAGACCGGGGAGCTGTTTTTT	CSARGAKRETGELFF
TRBV5-6	many	NA	15	TRBJ2-1	TGTGCCAGCAGCCACAGGCGGGGAGGACAGGATGAGCAGTTCTTC	CASSHRRGGQDEQFF
TRBV7-3	many	NA	13	TRBJ1-1	TGTGCCAGCAGCTCCGTGGGGAACACTGAAGCTTTCTTT	CASSSVGNTEAFF
TRBV5-1	NA	TRBD2	17	TRBJ2-3	TGCGCCAGCAGCTACTCGGGACTAGCGGGAGCTACAGATACGCAGTATTTT	CASSYSGLAGATDTQYF
TRBV27	NA	TRBD2	15	TRBJ2-3	TGTGCCAGCAGTTGGACTAGCGGGAGAAGAGATACGCAGTATTTT	CASSWTSGRRDTQYF
TRBV12-3/TRBV12-4	many	NA	15	TRBJ2-3	TGTGCCAGCAGTTTATTGGGCGAGAGCACAGATACGCAGTATTTT	CASSLLGESTDTQYF
TRBV12-3/TRBV12-4	NA	NA	14	TRBJ2-7	TGTGCCAGCAGTTATCGGGACGGGGGCTACGAGCAGTACTTC	CASSYRDGGYEQYF
TRBV27	NA	NA	14	TRBJ1-1	TGTGCCAGCAGTTTTTGGAGTGGGGGCACTGAAGCTTTCTTT	CASSFWSGGTEAFF
TRBV10-2	few	TRBD2	14	TRBJ2-7	TGCGCCAGCAGTGGGTTAGCGGGAGAATACGAGCAGTACTTC	CASSGLAGEYEQYF
TRBV10-3	many	NA	16	TRBJ2-5	TGTGCCATCAGTGAGTCAGAAGGCAACCCCCAAGAGACCCAGTACTTC	CAISESEGNPQETQYF
TRBV20-1	many	TRBD1	14	TRBJ1-4	TGCACCGCGACAGGGAGCAAACTTAATGAAAAACTGTTTTTT	CTATGSKLNEKLFF
TRBV20-1	few	TRBD1	16	TRBJ2-2	TGCAGTGCTAGAGACCGGGACAGGGATGACACCGGGGAGCTGTTTTTT	CSARDRDRDDTGELFF
TRBV7-2	many	NA	14	TRBJ2-1	TGTGCCAGCAGCTTAGAGTGGTTGGTTAATGAGCAGTTCTTC	CASSLEWLVNEQFF
TRBV3-1	many	TRBD2	11	TRBJ2-1	TGTGCCAGCAAACCGGGACTAGCACAGTTCTTC	CASKPGLAQFF
TRBV15	few	TRBD1	16	TRBJ2-5	TGTGCCACCAGCAGAGACCCCGGGACAGGGGGCGAGACCCAGTACTTC	CATSRDPGTGGETQYF
TRBV6-1	NA	NA	16	TRBJ1-4	TGTGCCAGCCAGAGGGTCATCAGGGCAACTAATGAAAAACTGTTTTTT	CASQRVIRATNEKLFF
TRBV29-1	many	NA	15	TRBJ2-5	TGCAGCGTTGAAGAGTCGGGCGGAGTGAAAGAGACCCAGTACTTC	CSVEESGGVKETQYF